This T cell receptor (beta chain) was identified during a study of patients and donors after allogeneic stem cell transplantation. CDR3 size: 13 residues. After removal of 4 bases from V and 5 bases from J, the junction contained 4 bases not matched to a gene. Germline V CDR1 and CDR2: SGHTA, FQGNSA. One entry per CDR3 protein, called by TCRdb with MiXCR from the RT-PCR reads. This table holds about 110,000 distinct CDR3 sequences, 35% found once. In its sample, this clonotype was seen a few times. The chain recombines TRBV7-2 with TRBJ1-2; 7 bases line up with TRBD1. The receptor was isolated from a human donor who was either an allogeneic HSCT recipient or a stem cell or donor lymphocyte infusion donor (not recorded which). It is not recorded whose cells these are; they may come from a transplant donor. Sequences were obtained from blood, either unsorted or a sorted T cell fraction (not recorded which). CDR3 nucleotides: TGTGCCAGCAGCTACCCACAGGGGTATGGCTACACCTTC. It codes for CASSYPQGYGYTF.